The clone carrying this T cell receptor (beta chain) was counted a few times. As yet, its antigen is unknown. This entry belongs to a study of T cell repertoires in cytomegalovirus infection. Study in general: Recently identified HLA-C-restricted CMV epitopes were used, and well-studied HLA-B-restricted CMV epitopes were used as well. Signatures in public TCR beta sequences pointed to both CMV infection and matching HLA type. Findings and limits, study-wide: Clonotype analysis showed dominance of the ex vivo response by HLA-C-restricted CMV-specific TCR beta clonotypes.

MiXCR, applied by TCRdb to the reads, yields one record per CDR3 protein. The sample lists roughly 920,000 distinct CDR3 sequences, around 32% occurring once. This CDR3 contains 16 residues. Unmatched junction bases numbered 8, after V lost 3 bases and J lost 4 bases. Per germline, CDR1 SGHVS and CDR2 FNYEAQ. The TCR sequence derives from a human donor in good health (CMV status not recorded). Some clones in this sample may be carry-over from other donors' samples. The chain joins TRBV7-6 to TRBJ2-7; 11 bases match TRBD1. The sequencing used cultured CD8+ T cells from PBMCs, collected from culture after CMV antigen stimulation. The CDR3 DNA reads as TGTGCCAGCAGCTTGTTTATAGGACAGGGGGCGTACGAGCAGTACTTC. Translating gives CASSLFIGQGAYEQYF.